Shown below are 17 T cell receptor beta chains from a single sample sequenced in a study of cytomegalovirus exposure and HLA in healthy donors. Primers for the PCR totalled 60 Vbeta and 13 Jbeta. Profiling relied on immunoSEQ multiplex PCR, and the TCRdb table lists in-frame clones only, not all of them. The sample yields some 160,000 clones, roughly 80% seen once. The source material was PBMCs. All receptors come from a male donor in good health and CMV-seropositive.

This clone was detected a few times. The rearrangement uses TRBV6-5 and TRBJ2-7, with 9 bases matching TRBD2. V lost 2 bases and J lost 0; bases outside the gene matches: 5. Per the germline V gene, CDR1 is MNHEY and CDR2 is SVGAGI. The CDR3 has 16 residues. The CDR3, as DNA: TGTGCCAGCAGTTACGGGGCTAGCGGGACCTCCTACGAGCAGTACTTC. Residues: CASSYGASGTSYEQYF.

This chain links TRBV7-9 with TRBJ2-7; no definite D call. CDR3 length equals 13 residues. Trimming removed 1 base at V and 7 bases at J, with 11 bases between. CDR1 SEHNR and CDR2 FQNEAQ come from the germline V gene (reference sequence). CDR3 sequence (DNA): TGTGCCAGCAGCTTAGGGCTTGTTTCAGAGCAGTACTTC. Protein product: CASSLGLVSEQYF.

The gene calls are TRBV9 and TRBJ2-1; a possible D gene is TRBD2 (5 bases). Germline V lookup: CDR1 SGDLS, CDR2 YYNGEE. The germline V and J ends were trimmed by 4 bases and 5 bases, with 16 bases remaining between them. The CDR3 has 15 residues. The CDR3, as DNA: TGTGCCAGCAGCCCTTCTCGCGGGCCAGACAATGAGCAGTTCTTC. Amino acids: CASSPSRGPDNEQFF.

This chain uses TRBV7-6 with TRBJ2-6; D is possibly TRBD1 (5 bases). V gave up 4 bases and J gave up 0 bases, with 10 bases separating them. The CDR3 has 16 residues. CDR1 is SGHVS, CDR2 FNYEAQ, per germline. CDR3 coding DNA: TGTGCCAGCAGCTCCCTTCAGGGCTCTGGGGCCAACGTCCTGACTTTC. Translating it yields CASSSLQGSGANVLTF.

V is TRBV7-9 and J is TRBJ2-7; 13 positions agree with TRBD2. V was pared by 2 bases and J by 4 bases, with 14 bases of the junction left unmatched. Germline assignment: CDR1 SEHNR and CDR2 FQNEAQ (reference sequence). The CDR3 loop spans 19 amino acids. DNA of the CDR3: TGTGCCAGCAGCTTATCTGCTACTAGCGGGAGGGGCAGGGAGTACGAGCAGTACTTC. Translated: CASSLSATSGRGREYEQYF.

This rearrangement joins TRBV5-6 to TRBJ2-3, with D perhaps matching TRBD1 (6 bases). The CDR3 runs to 13 residues. The germline V and J ends were trimmed by 5 bases and 5 bases, with 12 bases remaining between them. Germline CDR1 and CDR2: SGHDT and YYEEEE. DNA of the CDR3: TGTGCCAGCAGTCCAACAGGGTTAGATACGCAGTATTTT. Protein sequence: CASSPTGLDTQYF.

This sequence joins TRBV5-1 and TRBJ2-5, with D possibly matching TRBD2 (5 bases). The V gene lost 1 base and the J gene lost 0 bases, with 13 bases spanning the gap. The CDR3 spans 16 residues. CDR1 is SGHRS, CDR2 YFSETQ, per germline. CDR3 coding DNA: TGCGCCAGCAGCTTGACGGCTAGCCTGTACCAAGAGACCCAGTACTTC. It translates to CASSLTASLYQETQYF.

This chain uses TRBV11-2 with TRBJ2-7, with 15 bases fitting TRBD2. Trimming took 6 bases from V and 3 from J; bases not matched to a gene: 12. The CDR3 loop spans 18 amino acids. Germline V gene lookup returns CDR1 SGHAT and CDR2 FQNNGV. The CDR3 spells CASRRRTSGRALDYEQYF. The CDR3, as DNA: TGTGCCAGCAGACGCAGGACTAGCGGGAGGGCCCTGGACTACGAGCAGTACTTC.

This clone was seen only a few times. This chain uses TRBV5-1 with TRBJ2-2, with TRBD2 matching 13 bases. The CDR3 loop spans 15 amino acids. Per the germline V gene, CDR1 is SGHRS and CDR2 is YFSETQ. The ends lost 7 bases at V and 6 bases at J; junction bases unmatched: 6. CDR3 coding DNA: TGCGCCAGCGGGGGACTAGCGGGATCCTCCGGGGAGCTGTTTTTT. Translated: CASGGLAGSSGELFF.

The chain has TRBV11-3 and TRBJ2-7, with 7 nucleotides matching TRBD1. The V and J ends lost 4 bases and 2 bases, in that order; junction bases with no gene match: 8. The CDR3 is 15 amino acids. Germline CDR1 is SGHNT and CDR2 is YENEEA. CDR3 bases: TGTGCCAGCAGCTCGGCCGGGACAGTAACCTACGAGCAGTACTTC. This sequence encodes CASSSAGTVTYEQYF.

V usage is TRBV7-6 and J usage is TRBJ2-1, with D perhaps TRBD1 (6 bases). CDR3 size: 15 residues. Germline V CDR1 and CDR2: SGHVS, FNYEAQ. The germline V and J ends were trimmed by 5 bases and 5 bases, with 16 bases remaining between them. This CDR3 is CASSLTRGSNNEQFF. CDR3 sequence (DNA): TGTGCCAGCAGCCTAACGAGGGGGTCCAACAATGAGCAGTTCTTC.

In its sample, this clone was seen once. J is TRBJ2-7 and V is TRBV6-1; 8 positions agree with TRBD1. V trimming: 4 bases; J trimming: 0 bases; junction bases outside the gene matches: 5. This CDR3 is built from 15 residues. Germline V CDR1 and CDR2: MNHNS, SASEGT. The CDR3 region is CASSGTGGSSYEQYF. CDR3 coding DNA: TGTGCCAGCAGTGGAACAGGGGGGTCCTCCTACGAGCAGTACTTC.

The rearrangement joins TRBV27 to TRBJ2-1; no definite D call. Germline CDR1 reads MNHEY; CDR2 reads SMNVEV (reference sequence). The CDR3 has 13 amino acids. Trimming cost V 5 bases and J 6 bases, with 11 bases left between them. Here the CDR3 reads CASSPTPFNEQFF. CDR3 DNA sequence: TGTGCCAGCAGTCCTACTCCTTTCAATGAGCAGTTCTTC.

This chain connects TRBV21-1 to TRBJ2-7; no check of the table's D call, TRBD1, against the DNA was made. TRBV21-1 is termed a pseudogene. The CDR3 runs 17 residues. The DNA of the CDR3 is TGTGCCAGCAGCATAGTTCCGACAGGGGGCTGGACCTACGAGCAGTACTTC. Its protein product is CASSIVPTGGWTYEQYF.

This chain links TRBV25-1 with TRBJ2-1; 10 nucleotides align to TRBD2. Trimming at V came to 2 bases and at J to 10 bases, leaving 8 bases not matched to a gene. CDR1 and CDR2 from the germline V gene are MGHDK and SYGVNS. The CDR3 loop spans 15 amino acids. The CDR3 protein is CASSERSGRAGEQFF. The CDR3 nucleotides are TGTGCCAGCAGTGAAAGGAGCGGGAGGGCCGGGGAGCAGTTCTTC.

This clone was counted once. The chain recombines TRBV10-1 with TRBJ1-2; D not resolved. Germline V CDR1 and CDR2: WNHNN, SYGVQD (reference sequence). The CDR3 sequence is 12 residues long. Trimming removed 10 bases from V and 8 bases from J, with 17 bases in between. The CDR3 sequence: CATPCGGGGYTF. In DNA form, the CDR3 reads TGCGCCACACCCTGCGGAGGCGGAGGCTACACCTTC.

This clone came up a few times. The chain carries TRBV6-5 and TRBJ1-1; D perhaps matches TRBD1 (6 bases). CDR1 is MNHEY and CDR2 is SVGAGI in the germline V gene. Between the trimmed V and J ends, which lost 10 bases and 0 bases, there was a span of 15 bases. The CDR3 is 14 amino acids. CDR3: CAIRKQGMNTEAFF. Here the CDR3 DNA reads TGTGCCATCCGCAAACAGGGAATGAACACTGAAGCTTTCTTT.